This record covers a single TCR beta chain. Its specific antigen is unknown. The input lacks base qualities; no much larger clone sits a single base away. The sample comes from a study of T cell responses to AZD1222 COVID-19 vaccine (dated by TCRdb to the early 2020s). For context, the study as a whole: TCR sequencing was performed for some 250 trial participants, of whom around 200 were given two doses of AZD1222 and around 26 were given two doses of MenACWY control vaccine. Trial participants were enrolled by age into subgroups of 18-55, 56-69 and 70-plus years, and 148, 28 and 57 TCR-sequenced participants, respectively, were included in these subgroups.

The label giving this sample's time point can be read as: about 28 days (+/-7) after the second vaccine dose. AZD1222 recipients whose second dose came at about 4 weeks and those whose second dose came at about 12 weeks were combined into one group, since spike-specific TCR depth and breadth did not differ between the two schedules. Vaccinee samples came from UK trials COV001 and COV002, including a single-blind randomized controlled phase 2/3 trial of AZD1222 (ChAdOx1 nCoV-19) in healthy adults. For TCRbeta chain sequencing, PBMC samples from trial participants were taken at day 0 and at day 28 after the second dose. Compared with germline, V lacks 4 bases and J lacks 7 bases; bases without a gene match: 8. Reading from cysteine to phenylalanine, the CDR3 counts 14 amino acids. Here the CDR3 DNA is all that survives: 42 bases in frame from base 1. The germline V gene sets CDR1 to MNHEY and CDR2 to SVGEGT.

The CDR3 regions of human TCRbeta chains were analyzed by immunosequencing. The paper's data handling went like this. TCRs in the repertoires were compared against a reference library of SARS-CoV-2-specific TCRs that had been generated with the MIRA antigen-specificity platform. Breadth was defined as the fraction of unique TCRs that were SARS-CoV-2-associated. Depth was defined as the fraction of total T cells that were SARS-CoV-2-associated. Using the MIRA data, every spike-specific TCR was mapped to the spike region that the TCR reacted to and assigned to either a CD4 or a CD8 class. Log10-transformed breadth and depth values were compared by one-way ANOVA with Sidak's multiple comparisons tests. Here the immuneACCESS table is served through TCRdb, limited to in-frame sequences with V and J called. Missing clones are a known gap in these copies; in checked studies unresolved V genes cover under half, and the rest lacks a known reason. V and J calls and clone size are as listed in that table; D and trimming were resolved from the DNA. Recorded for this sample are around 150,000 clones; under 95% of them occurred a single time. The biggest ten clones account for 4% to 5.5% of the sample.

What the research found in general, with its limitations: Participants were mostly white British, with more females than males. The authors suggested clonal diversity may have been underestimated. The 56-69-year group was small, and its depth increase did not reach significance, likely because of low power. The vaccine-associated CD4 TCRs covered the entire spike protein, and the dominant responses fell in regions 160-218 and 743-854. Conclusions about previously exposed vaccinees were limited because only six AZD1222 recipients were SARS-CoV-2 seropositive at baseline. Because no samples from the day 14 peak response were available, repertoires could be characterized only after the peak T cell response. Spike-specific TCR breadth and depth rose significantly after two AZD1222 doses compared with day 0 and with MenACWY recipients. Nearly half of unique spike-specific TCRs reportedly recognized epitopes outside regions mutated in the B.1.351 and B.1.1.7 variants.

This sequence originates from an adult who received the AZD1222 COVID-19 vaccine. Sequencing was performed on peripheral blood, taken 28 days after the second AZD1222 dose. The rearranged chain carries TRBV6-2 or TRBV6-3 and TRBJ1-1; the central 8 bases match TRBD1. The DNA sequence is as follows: TGTGCCAGCAGTTTCGGGGGACAGGACCTTGAAGCTTTCTTT. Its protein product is CASSFGGQDLEAFF.